The 5 T cell receptor beta chains below come from one sample, sequenced in a study of liver allograft versus peripheral blood T cells (TCRdb year 2020). With respect to the entire study: In liver transplant recipients, the study looked at T cell receptor repertoires in the peripheral blood and set them against the repertoires found within the transplanted livers.

Sequencing instrument: Illumina MiSeq. Using fastp trimming at Q25 and MiXCR clonotype assembly, TCRdb reanalyzed the public sequencing data and kept in-frame beta chains. Rows are combined by CDR3 protein, so each entry shows the most common genes and DNA. For this sample there are 6,000 or so distinct CDR3 sequences; more than 15% appear just once. 49% of the sample comes from the top ten. These receptors were collected from a human patient who had a liver transplant. After a transplant, the graft donor may have provided part of the T cells.

The table lists this clonotype with many counts. The CDR3 nucleotides read TGTGCCAGCAGTCAGCTAGCGGGGGCCCCGGTTGAGACCCAGTACTTC. Translation gives CASSQLAGAPVETQYF. J is TRBJ2-5 and V is TRBV27, with 10 bases matching TRBD2. The length of the CDR3 is 16 residues. Germline loops: CDR1 MNHEY, CDR2 SMNVEV (reference sequence). After removal of 5 bases from V and 5 bases from J, the junction contained 11 bases not matched to a gene.

This clonotype was counted at least ten times. The V and J genes are TRBV28 and TRBJ2-7; D gene uncertain. Trimming shortened V by 3 bases and J by 1 base, and 7 bases separated the two germline ends. This CDR3 comprises 13 residues. The germline CDR1 and CDR2 sequences are MDHEN and SYDVKM. The CDR3 DNA reads TGTGCCAGCAGTTTCGGACCTTCCTACGAGCAGTACTTC. This gives the protein CASSFGPSYEQYF.

V usage is TRBV24-1 and J usage is TRBJ1-5, with TRBD1 identical over 7 bases. Trimming at V came to 4 bases and at J to 6 bases, leaving 11 bases not matched to a gene. The CDR3 contains 16 residues. CDR1 and CDR2 (germline): KGHDR, SFDVKD. The CDR3 sequence is CATSETGTWDSQPQHF. The CDR3 nucleotides are TGTGCCACCAGTGAAACCGGGACATGGGACAGTCAGCCCCAGCATTTT.

This clonotype has only a few counts. The chain couples TRBV6-2 or TRBV6-3 to TRBJ2-3; tentatively, D is TRBD2 (6 bases). The CDR3 runs to 16 residues. Germline V lookup: CDR1 MNHEY, CDR2 SVGEGT. V was pared by 5 bases and J by 2 bases, with 17 bases between. CDR3 region: CASSGLWASDTDTQYF. The CDR3 nucleotides read TGTGCCAGCAGTGGCCTCTGGGCTAGCGACACAGATACGCAGTATTTT.

Ten or more counts support this clonotype. The chain is built from TRBV24-1 and TRBJ2-7; D not resolved. The CDR3 covers 11 residues. Germline V CDR1 and CDR2: KGHDR, SFDVKD. V gave up 1 base and J gave up 3 bases, with 0 bases separating them. CDR3 coding DNA: TGTGCCACCAGTGATTTCTACGAGCAGTACTTC. It encodes CATSDFYEQYF.